This TCR beta chain was profiled in a study of EBV T-cell therapy then PD-1 blockade in nasopharyngeal carcinoma (dated by TCRdb to about 2021). The CDR3 covers 14 residues, taking in both the cysteine and the phenylalanine. Solely the CDR3 DNA is kept, with 42 bases framed from the first base. As encoded in the germline V gene, CDR1 is SGHRS while CDR2 is YFSETQ. V is pruned by 3 bases and J by 7 bases, leaving 7 bases of the junction without a gene match. Concerning this clone itself: The clone's antigen remains unknown. No much larger clone is present one base from it, and per-base qualities are unavailable.

This specimen's treatment or condition label, per the study, means: AdE1-LMPpoly-expanded autologous EBV-specific T-cell therapy followed by anti-PD-1 nivolumab. Genomic DNA was extracted from sorted cells using the Qiagen DNeasy Kit. TCR beta chain deep sequencing was performed on the immunoSEQ platform. The original pipeline was this. Repertoire data analysis was performed with the immunoSEQ Analyzer software. Held by TCRdb, this immuneACCESS table contains in-frame sequences only and omits some clones. Under half of the omission traces to an unresolved V gene where checked; the cause of the rest is unknown. The DNA was the basis for D and trimming; V, J and clone size are from that table. The sample table records some 17,000 clones; 75% to 90% of these occur just once. 29% of the sample lies in the top ten.

This receptor was obtained from a middle-aged man with nasopharyngeal carcinoma. Recombination linked TRBV5-1 to TRBJ2-1; TRBD1 lines up with 7 middle nucleotides. The source material was CD8+ T cells from blood, sampled at day 0 from a patient whose treatment included autologous EBV-specific T cells and nivolumab. The nucleotide sequence is TGCGCCAGCAGCTACCGACAGGGTGGAAATGAGCAGTTCTTC. Translated, this is CASSYRQGGNEQFF.